This T cell receptor (beta chain) was sequenced in a study of Graves' ophthalmopathy and Graves' hyperthyroidism. Overall study results and limits: Most thyroid-expanded clonotypes exceeding 0.001 frequency were also found in blood.

Comment on this clonotype: The antigen remains undetermined.

V was clipped by 7 bases and J by 2 bases, with 6 bases between them. CDR1 and CDR2 (germline): SNHLY, FYNNEI. This CDR3 spans 13 amino acids. For repertoire sequencing, the TCR beta CDR3 regions were amplified from RNA transcripts. HTBI primers were used in a first-round RT-PCR, which preceded a second-round multiplex PCR. TCRdb fed the multiplex PCR reads into MiXCR, producing one record per CDR3 protein. There are about 380,000 distinct CDR3 sequences in the sample; 15% to 19% occur only once, and approximately 7% lies in the top ten. The PBMCs originated from less than 13 ml of fresh peripheral blood.

This rearrangement joins TRBV2 to TRBJ1-6; no firm D call. This receptor was taken from a woman between 18 and 29 years old with stable Graves' hyperthyroidism. Source material: peripheral blood. CDR3 amino acids: CASIGTYNSPLHF. The CDR3 bases are TGTGCCAGCATAGGGACCTATAATTCACCCCTCCACTTT.